This TCR beta chain was recovered during a study of identical twins. This CDR3 contains 16 residues. The germline V gene encodes CDR1 LGHNA and CDR2 YSLEER. With 0 bases removed from V and 0 bases from J, the gap between germline ends came to 9 bases. MiXCR, run by TCRdb on the 5' RACE reads, gives a single entry per CDR3 protein. The sample has a few hundred thousand distinct CDR3 sequences, around 8% seen once. This clonotype was picked up a small number of times. These same data were also listed under a study on yellow fever vaccine responses in identical twins.

The specimen was CD8+ T cells sorted from blood. This clonotype was sampled from a woman in her late teens or twenties in good health. The chain has TRBV4-3 and TRBJ2-1, with D possibly TRBD2 on 6 matching bases. This CDR3 is CASSQDRGSSYNEQFF. The CDR3 nucleotides are TGCGCCAGCAGCCAAGACCGGGGGAGCTCCTACAATGAGCAGTTCTTC.